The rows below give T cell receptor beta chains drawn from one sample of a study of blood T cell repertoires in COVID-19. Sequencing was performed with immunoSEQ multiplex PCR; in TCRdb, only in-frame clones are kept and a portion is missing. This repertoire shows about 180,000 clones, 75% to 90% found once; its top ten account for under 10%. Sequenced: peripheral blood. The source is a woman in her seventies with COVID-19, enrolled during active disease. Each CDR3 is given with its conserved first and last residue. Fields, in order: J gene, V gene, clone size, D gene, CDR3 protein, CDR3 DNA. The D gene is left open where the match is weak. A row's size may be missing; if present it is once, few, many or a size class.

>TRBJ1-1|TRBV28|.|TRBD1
CASRLTGGRVKAFF
TGTGCCAGCAGACTAACAGGGGGTAGGGTTAAAGCTTTCTTT
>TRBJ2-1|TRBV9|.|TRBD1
CASSVGTVLNEQFF
TGTGCCAGCAGCGTTGGGACAGTCCTAAATGAGCAGTTCTTC
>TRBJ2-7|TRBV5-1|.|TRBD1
CASSWGDRDLYEQYF
TGCGCCAGCAGCTGGGGGGACAGGGACCTCTACGAGCAGTACTTC
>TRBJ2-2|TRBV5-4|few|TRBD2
CASSLGGLAANTGELFF
TGTGCCAGCAGCTTGGGCGGACTAGCGGCCAACACCGGGGAGCTGTTTTTT
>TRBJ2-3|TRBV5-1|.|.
CASSLETPGDTQYF
TGCGCCAGCAGCTTGGAAACTCCGGGGGATACGCAGTATTTT
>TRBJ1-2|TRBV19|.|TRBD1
CAADAGTGFKGYTF
TGTGCCGCAGACGCGGGGACAGGCTTTAAGGGCTACACCTTC
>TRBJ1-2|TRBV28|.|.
CASSTAANYGYTF
TGTGCCAGCAGTACAGCCGCTAACTATGGCTACACCTTC
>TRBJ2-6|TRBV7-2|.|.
CASTPQVVFYSGANVLTF
TGTGCCAGCACCCCCCAGGTAGTTTTTTACTCTGGGGCCAACGTCCTGACTTTC
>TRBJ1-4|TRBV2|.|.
CASKQGPKGEKLFF
TGTGCCAGCAAGCAGGGGCCAAAAGGAGAAAAACTGTTTTTT
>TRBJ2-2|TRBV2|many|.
CASSDGGTGELFF
TGTGCCAGCAGTGATGGCGGCACCGGGGAGCTGTTTTTT
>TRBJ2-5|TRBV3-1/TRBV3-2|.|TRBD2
CASKLAGRGGQETQYF
TGTGCCAGCAAACTAGCGGGGCGGGGGGGTCAAGAGACCCAGTACTTC
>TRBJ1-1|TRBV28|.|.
CASLNQGMGDTEAFF
TGTGCCAGCCTTAACCAGGGGATGGGGGACACTGAAGCTTTCTTT
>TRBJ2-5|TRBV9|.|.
CASSRLDSETQYF
TGTGCCAGCAGTAGACTAGATTCGGAGACCCAGTACTTC
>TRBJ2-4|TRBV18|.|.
CASSPEGRAKNIQYF
TGTGCCAGCTCACCTGAAGGGAGAGCCAAAAACATTCAGTACTTC
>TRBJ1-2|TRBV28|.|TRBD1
CASTSSEGTGTGYTF
TGTGCCAGCACCTCCTCAGAGGGGACAGGGACTGGCTACACCTTC
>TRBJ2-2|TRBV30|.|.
CAWSGGGATGELFF
TGTGCCTGGAGTGGGGGCGGGGCCACCGGGGAGCTGTTTTTT
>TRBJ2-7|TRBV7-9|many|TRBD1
CASSPWGRTGSEQYF
TGTGCCAGCAGCCCCTGGGGTCGGACAGGGAGCGAGCAGTACTTC
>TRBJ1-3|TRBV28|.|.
CASSPPYGVGNTIYF
TGTGCCAGCAGTCCGCCCTACGGGGTTGGAAACACCATATATTTT
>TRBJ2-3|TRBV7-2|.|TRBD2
CASSQRGRTDTQYF
TGTGCCAGCAGCCAGCGCGGGAGAACAGATACGCAGTATTTT
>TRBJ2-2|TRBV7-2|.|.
CASSLKRPKGAGELFF
TGTGCCAGCAGCTTAAAACGACCCAAGGGGGCCGGGGAGCTGTTTTTT
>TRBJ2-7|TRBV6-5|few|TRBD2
CASSYWREAHEQYF
TGTGCCAGCAGTTACTGGCGGGAGGCCCACGAGCAGTACTTC
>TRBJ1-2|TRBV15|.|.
CATSSQTVDSHGYTF
TGTGCCACCAGCAGCCAGACAGTCGATTCACATGGCTACACCTTC
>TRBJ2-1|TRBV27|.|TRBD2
CASSLIALAGATEQFF
TGTGCCAGCAGTTTAATAGCCCTAGCGGGAGCCACTGAGCAGTTCTTC
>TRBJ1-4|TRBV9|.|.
CASSVGLSFEKLFF
TGTGCCAGCAGCGTAGGGCTCTCCTTTGAAAAACTGTTTTTT
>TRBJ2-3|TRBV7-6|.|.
CASFVRVGVDTQYF
TGTGCCAGCTTTGTGAGAGTCGGTGTGGATACGCAGTATTTT
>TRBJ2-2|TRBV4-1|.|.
CASSQDASNTGELFF
TGCGCCAGCAGCCAAGATGCGTCGAACACCGGGGAGCTGTTTTTT
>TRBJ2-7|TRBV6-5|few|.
CASSYHRAYEQYF
TGTGCCAGCAGTTACCATAGAGCCTACGAGCAGTACTTC